Shown below are 30 T cell receptor beta chains from a single sample sequenced in a study of T cell repertoires in cytomegalovirus infection. TCRdb redid the calling of the reads with MiXCR, one entry per CDR3 protein. The profile shows roughly 630,000 distinct CDR3 sequences, roughly 26% of them singletons. Sequencing input: CD8+ T cells from PBMCs. All receptors derive from a human donor in good health (CMV status not recorded). Some clones in this sample may be carry-over from other donors' samples.

V is TRBV28 and J is TRBJ2-1; 13 nucleotides match TRBD2. CDR3 length equals 14 residues. Trimming at V came to 7 bases and at J to 8 bases, leaving 5 bases not matched to a gene. The germline CDR1 and CDR2 sequences are MDHEN and SYDVKM. CDR3 in amino acids: CASTPGTSGDEQFF. CDR3 in DNA: TGTGCCAGCACCCCCGGGACTAGCGGGGATGAGCAGTTCTTC.

The genes are TRBV29-1 and TRBJ2-2; no definite D call. The CDR3 extends over 10 amino acids. V dropped 5 bases and J dropped 5 bases, with 3 bases sitting between them. From germline, CDR1 is SQVTM and CDR2 ANQGSEA. The CDR3 loop is CSVLTGELFF. The DNA for the CDR3 is TGCAGCGTTCTGACCGGGGAGCTGTTTTTT.

As regards this clonotype: Being one base from a much bigger clone, this may be a read error. This CDR3 is missing its conserved last phenylalanine or tryptophan, likely due to a read error. The CDR3 reads CASSQNRGNTEAFL. CDR3 coding DNA: TGCGCCAGCAGCCAGAACAGGGGGAACACTGAAGCTTTCCTT. This chain links TRBV5-1 with TRBJ1-1, with TRBD1 matching 7 bases. The CDR3 consists of 14 residues. V dropped 4 bases and J dropped 1; count of bases not matched to a gene: 4. Germline V CDR1 and CDR2: SGHRS, YFSETQ.

The sample holds many counts of this clonotype. This chain joins TRBV7-2 and TRBJ2-3; D uncertain. From germline, CDR1 is SGHTA and CDR2 FQGNSA. The CDR3 is made up of 14 amino acids. The V end lost 2 bases, the J end lost 6 bases, and 12 bases lay between the germline ends. For the CDR3, the DNA is TGTGCCAGCAGCTTAAGGCTCGTTGGGGATACGCAGTATTTT. Residues: CASSLRLVGDTQYF.

This clonotype was seen many times. V and J are TRBV7-9 and TRBJ2-7; the D call may be TRBD1 or TRBD2 (5 bases each). CDR3 length equals 14 residues. Germline CDR1 SEHNR, CDR2 FQNEAQ (reference sequence). V was shortened by 5 bases and J by 6 bases, with 17 bases between the two germline ends. The CDR3 sequence is CASSTRTGLAEQYF. As DNA, the CDR3 is TGTGCCAGCAGCACTCGAACGGGGCTGGCCGAGCAGTACTTC.

Many counts were recorded for this clonotype. The chain uses TRBV7-2 and TRBJ2-5; D perhaps matches TRBD1 (5 bases). Trimming cost V 4 bases and J 1 base, with 13 bases left between them. The CDR3 runs to 15 residues. The germline gives CDR1 SGHTA, CDR2 FQGNSA. The CDR3 DNA follows: TGTGCCAGCAGCTCCCTGTGGGGCTCCCAAGAGACCCAGTACTTC. Amino acid sequence: CASSSLWGSQETQYF.

This clonotype was observed at least ten times. V is TRBV7-2 and J is TRBJ1-3, with D hard to call. V was cut by 4 bases and J by 8 bases, with 15 bases left in between. CDR3 size: 14 residues. Germline V gene data show CDR1 as SGHTA and CDR2 as FQGNSA. CDR3 sequence (DNA): TGTGCCAGCAGCTCGGGAGAGGGTTTGCACACCATATATTTT. Its protein is CASSSGEGLHTIYF.

This clonotype was found many times. This chain uses TRBV28 with TRBJ1-2; TRBD1 is a possible D gene (5 bases). The CDR3 covers 15 residues. Germline V gives CDR1 MDHEN, CDR2 SYDVKM. Trimming removed 4 bases at V and 0 bases at J, with 12 bases between. CDR3 DNA: TGTGCCAGCAGTTCCCCCGGGACCCCTAACTATGGCTACACCTTC. Its protein is CASSSPGTPNYGYTF.

The chain has TRBV7-9 and TRBJ2-2; tentatively, D is TRBD1 or TRBD2 (5 bases each). V was pared by 8 bases and J by 4 bases, with 20 bases between. The CDR3 length is 16 residues. CDR1 is SEHNR, CDR2 FQNEAQ, per germline (reference sequence). CDR3 sequence: CASSTPGTRATGELFF. The CDR3 DNA sequence: TGTGCCAGCTCGACTCCCGGGACCCGAGCCACCGGGGAGCTGTTTTTT.

J is TRBJ2-1 and V is TRBV7-4; TRBD2 is a possible D gene (5 bases). Per germline, CDR1 SGHVT and CDR2 SQSDAQ. This CDR3 is 15 amino acids long. The V gene lost 5 bases and the J gene lost 5 bases, with 16 bases spanning the gap. CDR3 bases: TGTGCCAGCAGCCCACATACAGCGCGGGACAATGAGCAGTTCTTC. Its protein is CASSPHTARDNEQFF.

The sample holds a few counts of this clonotype. This chain joins TRBV5-4 and TRBJ2-1, with 7 bases aligning to TRBD2. Germline V gives CDR1 SGHNT, CDR2 YYREEE (reference sequence). The CDR3 has 15 amino acids. The V gene end was trimmed by 1 base and the J gene end by 4 bases; junction bases not matched to a gene: 5. The CDR3 reads CASSLRPSGYNEQFF. Here the CDR3 DNA reads TGTGCCAGCAGCTTGCGACCTAGCGGTTACAATGAGCAGTTCTTC.

V usage is TRBV20-1 and J usage is TRBJ1-1, with 10 bases aligning to TRBD1. The trim removed 0 bases at V and 5 bases at J, leaving 12 bases unmatched. The CDR3 is 17 amino acids. Germline V gene data show CDR1 as DFQATT and CDR2 as SNEGSKA (reference sequence). The chain's CDR3 is CSARDPSPDRGRTEAFF. In DNA, the CDR3 is TGCAGTGCTAGAGACCCATCCCCTGACAGGGGGCGAACTGAAGCTTTCTTT.

This chain links TRBV27 with TRBJ2-1; TRBD2 aligns across 8 bases. CDR3 length equals 13 residues. The V and J ends lost 7 bases and 6 bases, in that order; junction bases with no gene match: 5. In germline, CDR1 is MNHEY, CDR2 SMNVEV (reference sequence). CDR3 in amino acids: CASTGGGLNEQFF. CDR3 nucleotides: TGTGCCAGCACCGGGGGGGGCCTCAATGAGCAGTTCTTC.

The rearrangement links TRBV7-8 to TRBJ2-1; D is undetermined. Germline CDR1 SGHVS, CDR2 FQNEAQ. Trimming shortened V by 1 base and J by 8 bases, and 6 bases separated the two germline ends. CDR3 size: 12 residues. The chain's CDR3 is CASSLVAYEQFF. The DNA for the CDR3 is TGTGCCAGCAGCTTAGTGGCGTATGAGCAGTTCTTC.

The chain joins TRBV7-8 to TRBJ2-6, with 7 bases aligning to TRBD1. Germline values: CDR1 SGHVS, CDR2 FQNEAQ. The CDR3 covers 19 residues. V trimming: 0 bases; J trimming: 0 bases; junction bases outside the gene matches: 8. For the CDR3, the DNA is TGTGCCAGCAGCTTAGCGCAGGGACAGCGGTACTCTGGGGCCAACGTCCTGACTTTC. It specifies CASSLAQGQRYSGANVLTF.

This clonotype was seen at least ten times. The chain carries TRBV7-8 and TRBJ1-4; the D is unclear. Trimming stripped 4 bases from V and 5 bases from J, with 11 bases between. Looked up from germline, CDR1 is SGHVS and CDR2 is FQNEAQ. The CDR3 is made up of 14 amino acids. The CDR3 nucleotides read TGTGCCAGCAGCTCCCCGCAATTAAATGAAAAACTGTTTTTT. This translates into CASSSPQLNEKLFF.

This clonotype was recorded many times. The CDR3 nucleotides read TGTGCCAGCAGCTCCGGGGGCAGGGGGCAGTACTTC. Protein product: CASSSGGRGQYF. This chain connects TRBV7-6 to TRBJ2-7; either TRBD1 or TRBD2 may fit D (6 bases each). V was pared by 4 bases and J by 9 bases, with 13 bases between. CDR1 is SGHVS and CDR2 is FNYEAQ in the germline V gene. The CDR3 is 12 residues long.

This clonotype was observed a handful of times. The chain uses TRBV6-1 and TRBJ2-5; 8 positions agree with TRBD1. CDR1 is MNHNS, CDR2 SASEGT, per germline. Trimming cost V 2 bases and J 2 bases; bases outside gene matches: 7. The CDR3 covers 16 residues. The CDR3 DNA reads as TGTGCCAGCAGTGAATATCTCGGACAGGGTCAAGAGACCCAGTACTTC. Protein sequence: CASSEYLGQGQETQYF.

The gene calls are TRBV20-1 and TRBJ1-1; TRBD1 agrees at 8 bases. CDR3 length equals 16 residues. Looked up from germline, CDR1 is DFQATT and CDR2 is SNEGSKA (reference sequence). After removal of 3 bases from V and 1 base from J, the junction contained 10 bases not matched to a gene. DNA of the CDR3: TGCAGTGCTAGGGCGGGAAGACAGGGGACGAACACTGAAGCTTTCTTT. Translated, it gives CSARAGRQGTNTEAFF.

The chain uses TRBV12-3 or TRBV12-4 and TRBJ2-1; D uncertain. This CDR3 contains 15 residues. Trimming removed 5 bases from V and 4 bases from J, with 15 bases in between. CDR3 bases: TGTGCCAGCAGTCTAGGGATCACCCTATACAATGAGCAGTTCTTC. Protein sequence: CASSLGITLYNEQFF.

The chain is built from TRBV2 and TRBJ2-2; 7 bases agree with TRBD1. Germline V gene lookup returns CDR1 SNHLY and CDR2 FYNNEI. The CDR3 has 17 amino acids. Trimming took 5 bases from V and 0 from J; bases not matched to a gene: 9. In nucleotides, the CDR3 is TGTGCCAGCAGTACCCGGGACAGACCACCGAACACCGGGGAGCTGTTTTTT. It translates to CASSTRDRPPNTGELFF.

The chain recombines TRBV9 with TRBJ2-5; no definite D call. V lost 0 bases to trimming and J lost 0 bases, with 6 bases between them. Germline V CDR1 and CDR2: SGDLS, YYNGEE. The CDR3 is 14 amino acids. CDR3 in amino acids: CASSVVWDQETQYF. The DNA of the CDR3 is TGTGCCAGCAGCGTAGTTTGGGACCAAGAGACCCAGTACTTC.

The table lists this clonotype with a few counts. The V gene is TRBV20-1, the J gene TRBJ2-5; 7 nucleotides match TRBD2. V was pared by 0 bases and J by 5 bases, with 9 bases of the junction left unmatched. The CDR3 extends over 15 amino acids. Germline V gene lookup returns CDR1 DFQATT and CDR2 SNEGSKA (reference sequence). The CDR3 bases are TGCAGTGCTAGAGATAGGGAGGGTCCGCGGGAGACCCAGTACTTC. Residues: CSARDREGPRETQYF.

In DNA form, the CDR3 reads TGTGCCAGCAGCTACTTGGCGGGGGACCAAGAGACCCAGTACTTC. It translates to CASSYLAGDQETQYF. The V call is TRBV7-8, the J call TRBJ2-5, with 7 bases fitting TRBD2. J lost 0 bases, V lost 4 bases, and 5 bases had no gene match. The germline gives CDR1 SGHVS, CDR2 FQNEAQ. This CDR3 contains 15 residues.

The table lists this clonotype with a few counts. This chain links TRBV7-6 with TRBJ2-7; 7 nucleotides agree with TRBD1. The V and J ends lost 1 base and 6 bases, in that order; junction bases with no gene match: 3. From germline, CDR1 is SGHVS and CDR2 FNYEAQ. CDR3 length: 13 residues. The CDR3 reads CASSLEGALEQYF. CDR3 bases: TGTGCCAGCAGCTTAGAGGGGGCCCTCGAGCAGTACTTC. The whole variable domain, filled in from reference TRBV7-6 and TRBJ2-7, reads GAGVSQSPRYKVTKRGQDVALRCDPISGHVSLYWYRQALGQGPEFLTYFNYEAQQDKSGLPNDRFSAERPEGSISTLTIQRTEQRDSAMYRCASSLEGALEQYFGPGTRLTVT.

The sample holds many counts of this clonotype. This chain uses TRBV6-1 with TRBJ2-1, with 9 positions matching TRBD2. The CDR3 runs 14 residues. The V and J ends lost 6 bases and 6 bases, in that order; junction bases with no gene match: 6. Germline values: CDR1 MNHNS, CDR2 SASEGT. The CDR3 loop is CASRGGGALNEQFF. The CDR3 region has the DNA TGTGCCAGCAGAGGCGGGGGGGCCCTCAATGAGCAGTTCTTC.

In its sample, this clonotype was seen many times. The chain carries TRBV7-8 and TRBJ2-5; 7 nucleotides align to TRBD1. V dropped 2 bases and J dropped 5; count of bases not matched to a gene: 5. CDR3 size: 14 residues. Germline loops: CDR1 SGHVS, CDR2 FQNEAQ. In DNA, the CDR3 is TGTGCCAGCAGCTTATCACAGGGGTGGGAGACCCAGTACTTC. Its translation: CASSLSQGWETQYF.

Points on this clonotype: A clone one base away is much larger, so this may be a read error. The chain links TRBV7-9 to TRBJ2-5; D is unresolved. The CDR3 runs 14 residues. V was cut by 3 bases and J by 0 bases, with 8 bases left in between. CDR1 SEHNR and CDR2 FQNEAQ come from the germline V gene (reference sequence). CDR3 residues: CASSFEQYQETQYF. The CDR3 nucleotides read TGTGCCAGCAGCTTCGAACAGTACCAAGAGACCCAGTACTTC.

At least ten counts were recorded for this clonotype. This rearrangement joins TRBV28 to TRBJ2-5, with D perhaps TRBD1 or TRBD2 (5 bases each). CDR1 MDHEN and CDR2 SYDVKM come from the germline V gene. V lost 2 bases, J lost 4 bases, and 17 bases lay in between. The CDR3 loop spans 16 amino acids. The CDR3 is CASSLAPTGTRETQYF. As DNA, the CDR3 is TGTGCCAGCAGTTTAGCTCCTACCGGGACGAGAGAGACCCAGTACTTC.

This clonotype showed up many times. The chain carries TRBV12-5 and TRBJ2-1; no firm D call. CDR3 length: 15 amino acids. The V end lost 2 bases, the J end lost 7 bases, and 15 bases lay between the germline ends. Germline V CDR1 and CDR2: LGHNT, FRNRAP. CDR3 in amino acids: CASGLLTDPRNEQFF. As DNA, the CDR3 is TGTGCTAGTGGTTTGCTAACTGACCCTAGGAATGAGCAGTTCTTC.